The 30 T cell receptor beta chains given below trace back to one sample, sequenced in a study of read filtering for tumor transcriptome and immune sequencing. From approximately 430 ng of RNA, a library with molecular barcoded alpha/delta and beta/gamma adaptors was made. One entry per CDR3 protein, called by TCRdb with MiXCR from the reads. The repertoire has about 38,000 distinct CDR3 sequences, roughly an eighth of them found once; the top ten carry about 30%. The sequenced sample consisted of a population of CD138-negative cells sorted from bone marrow. The receptors were gathered from a donor over 35 with multiple myeloma.

This clonotype was seen many times. The chain links TRBV30 to TRBJ2-2; D might be TRBD2 (5 bases). From germline, CDR1 is GTSNPN and CDR2 SVGIG (reference sequence). CDR3 length equals 14 residues. Trimming left V 2 bases short and J 2 bases short, with 9 bases between. CDR3: CAWSWTPNTGELFF. CDR3 nucleotide sequence: TGTGCCTGGAGTTGGACTCCAAACACCGGGGAGCTGTTTTTT.

The rearrangement links TRBV13 to TRBJ2-3; D might be TRBD2 (6 bases). The V gene's germline CDR1 is PRHDT and CDR2 FYEKMQ (reference sequence). Trimming took off 6 bases at V and 0 bases at J, with 13 bases between the two ends. The CDR3 is 15 residues long. Here the CDR3 DNA reads TGTGCCAGCAGGTCATCGGGAGCTAGCACAGATACGCAGTATTTT. This translates into CASRSSGASTDTQYF.

This clonotype has a count of ten or more. V and J are TRBV28 and TRBJ1-5; D is unresolved. The CDR3 spans 14 residues. Germline CDR1 MDHEN, CDR2 SYDVKM. With 1 base removed from V and 4 bases from J, the gap between germline ends came to 8 bases. The CDR3 region is CASSLLQLNQPQHF. For the CDR3, the DNA is TGTGCCAGCAGTTTATTACAGCTTAATCAGCCCCAGCATTTT. Complete variable domain (other parts from reference TRBV28 and TRBJ1-5): DVKVTQSSRYLVKRTGEKVFLECVQDMDHENMFWYRQDPGLGLRLIYFSYDVKMKEKGDIPEGYSVSREKKERFSLILESASTNQTSMYLCASSLLQLNQPQHFGDGTRLSIL.

As concerns this clonotype: This likely stems from a read error, as it lies one base from a far larger clone. This chain uses TRBV6-5 with TRBJ2-1; D perhaps matches TRBD2 (6 bases). CDR1 and CDR2 from the germline V gene are MNHEY and SVGAGI. CDR3 length: 14 amino acids. CDR3 DNA sequence: TGTGCCAGCAGCAAGGGTAGCGGTTACAATGGGCAGTTCTTC. It translates to CASSKGSGYNGQFF.

This clonotype has ten or more counts. Sequence at one end of the junction differs from germline and may be a read error. The rearrangement links TRBV4-1 to TRBJ2-5; no firm D call. Germline V lookup: CDR1 MGHRA, CDR2 YSYEKL. This CDR3 spans 15 amino acids. The CDR3 loop reads CASSQENTIQKTQYF. The DNA for the CDR3 is TGCGCCAGCAGCCAGGAAAATACTATCCAAAAGACCCAGTACTTC.

Only a few counts were recorded for this clonotype. This may arise from a read error, as a much more abundant clone is one base away. The chain links TRBV20-1 to TRBJ2-1; 14 bases fit TRBD2. Germline lookup yields CDR1 DFQATT and CDR2 SNEGSKA (reference sequence). This CDR3 contains 13 residues. The chain's CDR3 is CGAGTSGSYEQFF. CDR3 coding DNA: TGCGGTGCCGGGACTAGCGGGAGCTATGAGCAGTTCTTC.

The table lists this clonotype with many counts. The rearrangement links TRBV20-1 to TRBJ1-5; D may be TRBD1 (5 bases). Germline CDR1 and CDR2: DFQATT and SNEGSKA (reference sequence). The V gene lost 6 bases and the J gene lost 9 bases, with 24 bases spanning the gap. The CDR3 has 15 residues. The CDR3 DNA follows: TGCAGTGCCACCTCCCTAGGGACGGGGGAATCGCCCCAGCATTTT. It is translated as CSATSLGTGESPQHF.

Concerning this clonotype: This likely stems from a read error, as it lies one base from a far larger clone. The rearrangement joins TRBV6-5 to TRBJ2-7; 11 nucleotides line up with TRBD1. The CDR3 runs 14 residues. J lost 8 bases, V lost 4 bases, and 7 bases had no gene match. Germline values: CDR1 MNHEY, CDR2 SVGAGI. The CDR3: CASSSRDRGFKQYF. CDR3 in DNA: TGTGCCAGCAGTTCCCGGGACAGGGGGTTCAAGCAGTACTTC.

In its sample, this clonotype was seen once. J is TRBJ1-5 and V is TRBV12-3 or TRBV12-4; D is ambiguous. V shed 6 bases and J shed 7 bases, with 16 bases lying between them. The CDR3 contains 14 residues. CDR3 in DNA: TGTGCCAGCAGAGAGGAAGGGTCGGGGCAGCCCCAGCATTTT. This gives the protein CASREEGSGQPQHF.

This clonotype was found many times. The gene calls are TRBV23-1 and TRBJ2-3; D gene ambiguous. TRBV23-1 is given ORF status, its function remaining uncertain. The CDR3 is made up of 17 amino acids. Trimming stripped 4 bases from V and 1 base from J, with 18 bases between. The CDR3 nucleotides are TGCGCCAGCAGTCCCTCTCCTTGGAAGAAGGGCACAGATACGCAGTATTTT. Its protein is CASSPSPWKKGTDTQYF.

This rearrangement joins TRBV3-1 to TRBJ1-2; D remains unclear. Germline lookup yields CDR1 LGHDT and CDR2 YNNKEL (reference sequence). Trimming stripped 2 bases from V and 10 bases from J, with 23 bases between. The CDR3 runs to 16 residues. The CDR3: CASSQSGGWETSDYTF. The CDR3 bases are TGTGCCAGCAGCCAATCCGGAGGCTGGGAGACGTCTGACTACACCTTC.

Ten or more counts support this clonotype. This rearrangement joins TRBV29-1 to TRBJ2-2; 8 bases fit TRBD1. This CDR3 spans 17 amino acids. CDR1 and CDR2 (germline): SQVTM, ANQGSEA. After removal of 0 bases from V and 3 bases from J, the junction contained 9 bases not matched to a gene. The CDR3 region is CSVEDRGRDPYTGELFF. CDR3 nucleotides: TGCAGCGTTGAAGACAGGGGGCGAGACCCGTACACCGGGGAGCTGTTTTTT.

This clonotype was counted many times. J is TRBJ1-2 and V is TRBV7-9, with D possibly being TRBD1 (6 bases). Between the trimmed V and J ends, which lost 5 bases and 0 bases, there was a span of 13 bases. Germline-derived CDR1 and CDR2 are SEHNR and FQNEAQ (reference sequence). This CDR3 contains 15 residues. The CDR3 nucleotides read TGTGCCAGCAGCCCAGGACAGAACCCTAACTATGGCTACACCTTC. This sequence encodes CASSPGQNPNYGYTF.

This clonotype was found a few times. The chain links TRBV6-5 to TRBJ2-1; TRBD2 is a possible D gene (6 bases). V was cut by 6 bases and J by 7 bases, with 13 bases left in between. This CDR3 comprises 13 residues. Germline V CDR1 and CDR2: MNHEY, SVGAGI. In nucleotides, the CDR3 is TGTGCCAGCAGGGTTGGCGGGAAGAATGAGCAGTTCTTC. Amino acids: CASRVGGKNEQFF.

The CDR3 sequence: CASSEWSLVPHIQYF. In DNA, the CDR3 is TGTGCCAGCAGTGAATGGTCTCTAGTCCCTCACATTCAGTACTTC. The chain carries TRBV6-1 and TRBJ2-4, with D hard to call. V lost 2 bases and J 8 bases, leaving 16 bases between the germline ends. The germline V gene has CDR1 MNHNS and CDR2 SASEGT. This CDR3 region has 15 residues.

This clonotype was counted at least ten times. The chain recombines TRBV7-2 with TRBJ2-5; 8 nucleotides agree with TRBD2. Per germline, CDR1 SGHTA and CDR2 FQGNSA. The CDR3 consists of 15 residues. With V trimmed by 2 bases and J by 5 bases, 7 bases remained unmatched. The CDR3 here is CASSLTGGPMETQYF. CDR3 coding DNA: TGTGCCAGCAGCTTAACGGGAGGGCCCATGGAGACCCAGTACTTC.

Comment on this clonotype: A read error may produce the germline difference seen at one junction end. The chain uses TRBV7-7 and TRBJ2-5; 12 bases line up with TRBD2. CDR3 length: 17 amino acids. Germline V gene sequence: CDR1 SSHAT, CDR2 FNYEAQ (reference sequence). The CDR3 loop reads CASSPIGLAGKGETQYF. CDR3 nucleotide sequence: TGTGCTAGCAGCCCAATCGGACTAGCGGGAAAGGGGGAGACCCAGTACTTC.

The chain links TRBV7-9 to TRBJ1-5; D not certain. The V gene's germline CDR1 is SEHNR and CDR2 FQNEAQ (reference sequence). V lost 4 bases and J lost 4, with 14 bases in between. CDR3 length: 15 residues. The CDR3 sequence is CASSSSGSENQPQHF. CDR3 nucleotides: TGTGCCAGCAGCTCTTCAGGATCGGAGAATCAGCCCCAGCATTTT.

The chain joins TRBV28 to TRBJ2-7, with a tentative D call TRBD1 (6 bases). Germline values: CDR1 MDHEN, CDR2 SYDVKM. The CDR3 consists of 15 residues. V shed 1 base and J shed 3 bases, with 13 bases lying between them. The CDR3 loop is CASSLFRGWDYEQYF. The CDR3 bases are TGTGCCAGCAGTTTATTTAGGGGGTGGGACTACGAGCAGTACTTC.

About this clonotype: A read error may be the cause here, since a much bigger clone is one base away. This rearrangement joins TRBV29-1 to TRBJ2-3; D ambiguous. V lost 5 bases and J lost 2, with 8 bases in between. CDR3 length: 12 residues. Germline V lookup: CDR1 SQVTM, CDR2 ANQGSEA. The CDR3 protein is CSVLQNTDTQYF. CDR3 sequence (DNA): TGCAGCGTTCTTCAGAACACAGATACGCAGTATTTT.

The table lists this clonotype with many counts. The chain joins TRBV6-2 or TRBV6-3 to TRBJ2-1, with TRBD2 identical over 9 bases. The CDR3 totals 16 residues. The germline V gene has CDR1 MNHEY and CDR2 SVGEGT. V lost 7 bases, J lost 5 bases, and 12 bases stayed unmatched. The CDR3 DNA reads as TGTGCCAGCACATCATATTTGGCTAGCGGGAACAATGAGCAGTTCTTC. This gives the protein CASTSYLASGNNEQFF.

There are many counts of this clonotype. The chain links TRBV28 to TRBJ2-7, with TRBD2 matching over 7 bases. The CDR3 covers 17 residues. V shed 3 bases, J shed 7 bases, and the junction held 18 bases outside the gene matches. CDR1 is MDHEN, CDR2 SYDVKM, per germline. CDR3 nucleotides: TGTGCCAGCAGTTTCGACGCCAGGGCTAGCGGTTCGGGGGAGCAGTACTTC. Translation gives CASSFDARASGSGEQYF.

Of note for this clonotype: This may be a read error: a much more frequent sequence differs by one nucleotide. The DNA for the CDR3 is TGTGCCAGCAGCTTAGATGGCGTGGCTAGCGGGAGGAATGGGCAGTTCTTC. It specifies CASSLDGVASGRNGQFF. V is TRBV11-3 and J is TRBJ2-1; 11 bases match TRBD2. Germline V lookup: CDR1 SGHNT, CDR2 YENEEA. This CDR3 contains 17 residues.

This clonotype was counted at least ten times. The V gene is TRBV29-1, the J gene TRBJ2-1; 11 bases fit TRBD2. Germline lookup yields CDR1 SQVTM and CDR2 ANQGSEA. This CDR3 is built from 15 residues. The junction had 5 bases not matched to a gene; V was cut back by 4 bases and J by 3 bases. The CDR3 nucleotides are TGCAGCGTTGCCGTAGCGGGAGGGAGCTACAATGAGCAGTTCTTC. This encodes CSVAVAGGSYNEQFF.

This clonotype came up many times. The chain joins TRBV20-1 to TRBJ1-3, with 7 bases lining up with TRBD1. The CDR3 spans 13 residues. The V gene's germline CDR1 is DFQATT and CDR2 SNEGSKA (reference sequence). V gave up 6 bases and J gave up 4 bases; unmatched junction bases: 6. CDR3 coding DNA: TGCAGTGCGGAACAGGGGTACGGAAACACCATATATTTT. Translated: CSAEQGYGNTIYF.

Comments on this clonotype: One base away lies a much larger clone, so this may be a sequencing read error. The rearrangement uses TRBV12-3 or TRBV12-4 and TRBJ1-5; 7 nucleotides match TRBD1. The ends lost 6 bases at V and 0 bases at J; junction bases unmatched: 5. The CDR3 is 15 amino acids. The CDR3 reads CASRRGTASNQPQHF. The DNA for the CDR3 is TGTGCCAGCAGACGGGGGACAGCTAGCAATCAGCCCCAGCATTTT.

This clonotype was observed many times. The chain uses TRBV11-3 and TRBJ2-7; 8 bases line up with TRBD1. V was pared by 5 bases and J by 2 bases, with 8 bases of the junction left unmatched. Looked up from germline, CDR1 is SGHNT and CDR2 is YENEEA. The CDR3 runs to 15 residues. The CDR3 region has the DNA TGTGCCAGCAGCCTATGGACAGGGCCCCCCTACGAGCAGTACTTC. Amino acid sequence: CASSLWTGPPYEQYF.

Points on this clonotype: A clone one base away is much larger, so this may be a read error. The chain is built from TRBV19 and TRBJ2-7; D not certain. The CDR3 has 14 residues. The germline V gene has CDR1 LNHDA and CDR2 SQIVND (reference sequence). CDR3 in DNA: TGTGCCAGTAGTATAGGGTCACAGCCCTACGAGCGGTACTTC. It is translated as CASSIGSQPYERYF.

This clonotype was seen at least ten times. The chain uses TRBV14 and TRBJ2-2; 10 nucleotides agree with TRBD1. V gave up 1 base and J gave up 2 bases; unmatched junction bases: 4. CDR1 and CDR2 from the germline V gene are SGHDN and FVKESK. This CDR3 has 17 amino acids. CDR3 in amino acids: CASSQVWTGGNTGELFF. In DNA form, the CDR3 reads TGTGCCAGCAGCCAAGTTTGGACAGGGGGAAACACCGGGGAGCTGTTTTTT.

This clonotype was observed at least ten times. V is TRBV9 and J is TRBJ1-1; 8 bases are a match to TRBD1. Germline V gene data show CDR1 as SGDLS and CDR2 as YYNGEE. V lost 4 bases, J lost 7 bases, and 9 bases stayed unmatched. The CDR3 consists of 14 residues. The CDR3 reads CASSPGGMFGEAFF. The CDR3, as DNA: TGTGCCAGCAGCCCAGGGGGCATGTTCGGTGAAGCTTTCTTT.